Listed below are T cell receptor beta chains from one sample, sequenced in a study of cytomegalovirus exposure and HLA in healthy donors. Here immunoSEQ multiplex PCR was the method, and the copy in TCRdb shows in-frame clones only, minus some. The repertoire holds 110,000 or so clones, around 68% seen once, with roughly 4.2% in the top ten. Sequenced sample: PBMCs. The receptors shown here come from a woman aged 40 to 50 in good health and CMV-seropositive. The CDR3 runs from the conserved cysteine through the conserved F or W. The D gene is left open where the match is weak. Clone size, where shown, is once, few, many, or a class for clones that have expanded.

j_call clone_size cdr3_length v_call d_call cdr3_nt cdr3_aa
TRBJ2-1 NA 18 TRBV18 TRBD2 TGTGCCAGCTCACTACGAGGACTAGCGGGAGGGCCGTCTCCTGAGCAGTTCTTC CASSLRGLAGGPSPEQFF
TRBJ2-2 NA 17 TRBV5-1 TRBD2 TGCGCCAGCAGCCGACGGACTAGCGGGAGTAACACCGGGGAGCTGTTTTTT CASSRRTSGSNTGELFF
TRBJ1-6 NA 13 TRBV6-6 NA TGTGCCAGCAGCCCGGCCAGCGAATCACCCCTCCACTTT CASSPASESPLHF
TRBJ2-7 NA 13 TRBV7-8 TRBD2 TGTGCCAGCACCCGGGGGGGCAGTTACGAGCAGTACTTC CASTRGGSYEQYF
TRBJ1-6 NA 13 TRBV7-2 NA TGTGCCAGCAGCTTGCCAGGGCGGTCACCCCTCCACTTT CASSLPGRSPLHF
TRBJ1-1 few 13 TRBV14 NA TGTGCCAGCGCTAATCAGGGATATACTGAAGCTTTCTTT CASANQGYTEAFF
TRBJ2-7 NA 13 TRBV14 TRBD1 TGTGCCAGCAGCCACCGACAGGGACACGAGCAGTACTTC CASSHRQGHEQYF
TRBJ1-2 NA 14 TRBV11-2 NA TGTGCCAGCAGCCCCTGGACAGCTTCCTATGGCTACACCTTC CASSPWTASYGYTF
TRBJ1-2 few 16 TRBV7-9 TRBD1 TGTGCCAGCACCCCGGGACAGGGGCTTACTAACTATGGCTACACCTTC CASTPGQGLTNYGYTF
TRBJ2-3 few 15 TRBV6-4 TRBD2 TGTGCCAGCAGCTCAGGACTAGCGGGAGCTGATACGCAGTATTTT CASSSGLAGADTQYF
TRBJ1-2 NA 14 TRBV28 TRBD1 TGTGCCAGCAGGGATGGACAGGTGTACTATGGCTACACCTTC CASRDGQVYYGYTF
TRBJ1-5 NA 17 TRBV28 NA TGTGCCAGCAATTCCTTTACTCTTCGGGATAGCAATCAGCCCCAGCATTTT CASNSFTLRDSNQPQHF
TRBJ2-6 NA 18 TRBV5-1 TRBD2 TGCGCCAGCAGCTTGGGCCCTAGCGGGTACTCTGGGGCCAACGTCCTGACTTTC CASSLGPSGYSGANVLTF
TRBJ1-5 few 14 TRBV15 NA TGTGCCACCAGCAGAGAGCGGGCCCATCAGCCCCAGCATTTT CATSRERAHQPQHF
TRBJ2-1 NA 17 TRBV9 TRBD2 TGTGCCAGCAGCGTAGGAAGGCACCTAGCGGGGGTTGATGAGCAGTTCTTC CASSVGRHLAGVDEQFF
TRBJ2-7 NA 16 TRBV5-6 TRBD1 TGTGCCAGCAACGAAAAATCCGGGACAGGGTTCTACGAGCAGTACTTC CASNEKSGTGFYEQYF
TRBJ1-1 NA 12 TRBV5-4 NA TGTGCCAGCAGCCAGGGGCCCACTGAAGCTTTCTTT CASSQGPTEAFF
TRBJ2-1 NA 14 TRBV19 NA TGTGCCAGTAGTCGGGGGAGAGGAAACAATGAGCAGTTCTTC CASSRGRGNNEQFF
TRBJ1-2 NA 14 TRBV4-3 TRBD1 TGCGCCAGCAGCCAAGTGGGACAGAACTATGGCTACACCTTC CASSQVGQNYGYTF
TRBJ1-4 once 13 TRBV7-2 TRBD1 TGTGCCAGCAGCTTAAACAGGGGGAGAAAACTGTTTTTT CASSLNRGRKLFF